This T cell receptor beta chain was recorded in a study of cytomegalovirus exposure and HLA in healthy donors. Study background: Both the 120 or so validation repertoires and the 500 to 700 first-cohort repertoires used the same platform, as reported by a later analysis.

General study findings and limits: With high specificity and sensitivity, the classifier reportedly diagnosed cytomegalovirus status.

About this clone itself: The antigen remains undetermined.

Clones were sequenced by immunoSEQ multiplex PCR, and TCRdb holds only the in-frame ones, with some missing. Among fewer than 130,000 clones listed, approximately 89% were seen once. This receptor was identified in a woman in her late teens or twenties in good health and CMV-seronegative. The sequencing input was PBMCs.

In DNA form, the CDR3 reads TGTGCCAGCAGCTTGGCCGGGACTAGCGGGAGCCAAGAGACCCAGTACTTC. Translation: CASSLAGTSGSQETQYF. The gene calls are TRBV5-6 and TRBJ2-5; TRBD2 matches 14 bases. Germline V gene data show CDR1 as SGHDT and CDR2 as YYEEEE. With V trimmed by 0 bases and J by 1 base, 2 bases remained unmatched. This CDR3 contains 17 residues.